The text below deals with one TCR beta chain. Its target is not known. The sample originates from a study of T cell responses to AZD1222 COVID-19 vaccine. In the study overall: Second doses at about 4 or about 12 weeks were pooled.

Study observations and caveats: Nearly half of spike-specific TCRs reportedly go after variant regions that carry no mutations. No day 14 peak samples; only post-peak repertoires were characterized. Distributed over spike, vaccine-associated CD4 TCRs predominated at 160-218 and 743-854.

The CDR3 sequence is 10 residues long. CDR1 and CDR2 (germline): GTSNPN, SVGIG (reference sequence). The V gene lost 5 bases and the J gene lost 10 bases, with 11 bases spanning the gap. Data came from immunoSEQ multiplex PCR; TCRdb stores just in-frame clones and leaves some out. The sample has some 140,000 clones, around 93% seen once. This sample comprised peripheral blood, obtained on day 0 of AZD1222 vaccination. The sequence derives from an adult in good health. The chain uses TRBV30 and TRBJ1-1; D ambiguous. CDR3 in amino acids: CAWGSLGAFF. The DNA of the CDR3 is TGTGCCTGGGGTAGTCTAGGAGCTTTCTTT.